The 23 T cell receptor beta chains listed next were all sequenced from one sample in a study of blood T cell repertoires in COVID-19. Produced via immunoSEQ multiplex PCR; TCRdb's table is partial and in-frame only. In the table there are 65,000 to 70,000 clones, more than 85% of which are singletons. Sample: peripheral blood. Source of these receptors: a human donor with active COVID-19. The donor label of this sample is uncertain.

This clone came up once. The chain has TRBV19 and TRBJ2-7, with 9 bases that match TRBD2. Germline V gives CDR1 LNHDA, CDR2 SQIVND (reference sequence). This CDR3 contains 15 residues. The V gene end was trimmed by 2 bases and the J gene end by 6 bases; junction bases not matched to a gene: 8. The DNA of the CDR3 is TGTGCCAGTAGTATAACCGGGACTAGCAGCGGCGAGCAGTACTTC. Its protein is CASSITGTSSGEQYF.

The chain couples TRBV29-1 to TRBJ2-2; tentative D call: TRBD2 (6 bases). The V gene's germline CDR1 is SQVTM and CDR2 ANQGSEA. Trimming removed 1 base from V and 1 base from J, with 7 bases in between. The CDR3 spans 14 residues. The chain's CDR3 is CSVEGRGNTGELFF. In DNA, the CDR3 is TGCAGCGTTGAAGGGCGGGGGAACACCGGGGAGCTGTTTTTT.

This chain connects TRBV14 to TRBJ2-7, with D tentatively TRBD2 (5 bases). Trimming pared 1 base from V and 4 bases from J, leaving 8 bases between. This CDR3 spans 13 amino acids. CDR1 is SGHDN and CDR2 is FVKESK in the germline V gene. The CDR3 DNA reads as TGTGCCAGCAGCCAAGTTGGCGGGTACGAGCAGTACTTC. Protein product: CASSQVGGYEQYF.

This rearrangement joins TRBV3-1 (or the pseudogene TRBV3-2) to TRBJ2-7; TRBD1 agrees at 11 bases. This CDR3 is built from 15 residues. V was clipped by 4 bases and J by 4 bases; unmatched bases: 6. The V gene's germline CDR1 is LGHDT and CDR2 YNNKEL (reference sequence). CDR3 amino acids: CASSRAGTGGYEQYF. CDR3 DNA sequence: TGTGCCAGCAGCCGGGCCGGGACAGGGGGTTACGAGCAGTACTTC.

The rearrangement uses TRBV10-3 and TRBJ2-7, with TRBD2 as a possible D gene (6 bases). Germline lookup yields CDR1 ENHRY and CDR2 SYGVKD. V gave up 0 bases and J gave up 3 bases, with 12 bases separating them. CDR3 length: 15 amino acids. The CDR3 region is CAISESMGGIYEQYF. The CDR3 DNA sequence: TGTGCCATCAGTGAGTCGATGGGCGGGATCTACGAGCAGTACTTC.

This clone was seen just once. This chain uses TRBV9 with TRBJ2-5, with D possibly being TRBD1 (5 bases). Germline values: CDR1 SGDLS, CDR2 YYNGEE. This CDR3 comprises 17 residues. The V end lost 0 bases, the J end lost 1 base, and 16 bases lay between the germline ends. CDR3 region: CASSVGRRNGAQETQYF. The CDR3 DNA reads as TGTGCCAGCAGCGTAGGTAGGCGGAATGGGGCCCAAGAGACCCAGTACTTC.

The V gene is TRBV4-1, the J gene TRBJ2-5; D is perhaps TRBD1 (5 bases). Germline V gene sequence: CDR1 MGHRA, CDR2 YSYEKL. The CDR3 extends over 15 amino acids. Trimming shortened V by 3 bases and J by 6 bases, and 17 bases separated the two germline ends. This CDR3 is CASSHLKGQKKTQYF. Written as DNA, the CDR3 is TGCGCCAGCAGCCACCTTAAGGGGCAGAAAAAGACCCAGTACTTC.

The chain is built from TRBV6-2 or TRBV6-3 and TRBJ2-6; 8 positions agree with TRBD1. The germline gives CDR1 MNHEY, CDR2 SVGEGT. CDR3 length equals 15 residues. After removal of 5 bases from V and 2 bases from J, the junction contained 2 bases not matched to a gene. The CDR3 DNA is TGTGCCAGCAGTCTACAGGGGGCTGGGGCCAACGTCCTGACTTTC. The encoded protein is CASSLQGAGANVLTF.

This clone was detected only once. The chain employs TRBV5-1 and TRBJ2-5; 12 bases fit TRBD1. This CDR3 has 16 residues. The J segment lost 5 bases and the V segment lost 1 base, leaving 6 bases of the junction unmatched. Germline V gives CDR1 SGHRS, CDR2 YFSETQ. The CDR3 bases are TGCGCCAGCAGCTTGAGGGGACAGGGGGCGCCGGAGACCCAGTACTTC. Translating gives CASSLRGQGAPETQYF. Complete variable domain (other parts from reference TRBV5-1 and TRBJ2-5): KAGVTQTPRYLIKTRGQQVTLSCSPISGHRSVSWYQQTPGQGLQFLFEYFSETQRNKGNFPGRFSGRQFSNSRSEMNVSTLELGDSALYLCASSLRGQGAPETQYFGPGTRLLVL.

The chain carries TRBV18 and TRBJ1-2; 8 bases are shared with TRBD1. This CDR3 spans 13 amino acids. Germline trimming cut 6 bases from V and 8 bases from J; bases unmatched to any gene: 8. Germline values: CDR1 KGHSH, CDR2 LQKENI. The CDR3 nucleotides are TGTGCCAGCTCTCCCGACAGGGGAGAAGGCTACACCTTC. This translates into CASSPDRGEGYTF.

The chain carries TRBV5-8 and TRBJ1-1; tentative D call: TRBD1 (6 bases). This CDR3 is 15 amino acids long. CDR1 and CDR2 from the germline V gene are SGHTS and YDEGEE. The V gene lost 2 bases and the J gene lost 0 bases, with 11 bases spanning the gap. The CDR3 loop reads CASSLGGGLNTEAFF. The CDR3 DNA reads TGTGCCAGCAGCTTAGGGGGGGGGCTGAACACTGAAGCTTTCTTT.

The rearrangement joins TRBV10-2 to TRBJ1-2; 8 bases align to TRBD1. The junction had 11 bases not matched to a gene; V was cut back by 3 bases and J by 8 bases. The CDR3 contains 15 residues. CDR1 and CDR2 from the germline V gene are WSHSY and SAAADI. The CDR3, as DNA: TGCGCCAGCAGTGATCGGCTCCAGGGGGCGTCGGGCTACACCTTC. It is translated as CASSDRLQGASGYTF.

This chain connects TRBV2 to TRBJ1-5; D might be TRBD1 (6 bases). Germline CDR1 and CDR2: SNHLY and FYNNEI. The ends were cut back, 6 bases at V and 0 bases at J, with 18 bases in the middle. The CDR3 loop spans 17 amino acids. CDR3 sequence reads: CASSELPRTDSNQPQHF. The CDR3 coding sequence is TGTGCCAGCAGCGAACTCCCCAGGACAGATAGCAATCAGCCCCAGCATTTT.

This chain uses TRBV28 with TRBJ1-1, with TRBD1 identical over 9 bases. In germline, CDR1 is MDHEN, CDR2 SYDVKM. V shed 6 bases, J shed 3 bases, and the junction held 11 bases outside the gene matches. This CDR3 region has 16 residues. For the CDR3, the DNA is TGTGCCAGCAGACTTCACAGGGGGCGTGGGGACACTGAAGCTTTCTTT. Translation gives CASRLHRGRGDTEAFF.

CDR3 in amino acids: CATSDNRAGEVHEQYF. The CDR3, as DNA: TGTGCCACCAGTGATAATCGCGCCGGAGAGGTCCACGAGCAGTACTTC. V is TRBV24-1 and J is TRBJ2-7; D remains unclear. Looked up from germline, CDR1 is KGHDR and CDR2 is SFDVKD. CDR3 length equals 16 residues. V lost 3 bases, J lost 5 bases, and 19 bases lay in between.

This sequence joins TRBV7-9 and TRBJ2-2; TRBD2 aligns across 9 bases. The CDR3 totals 17 residues. Germline V gene data show CDR1 as SEHNR and CDR2 as FQNEAQ (reference sequence). J gave up 7 bases and V 1 base, and 10 bases lay outside the gene matches. The CDR3 protein is CASSLVGIAGAIGELFF. CDR3 coding DNA: TGTGCCAGCAGCTTAGTAGGTATAGCGGGAGCAATCGGGGAGCTGTTTTTT.

The V gene is TRBV28, the J gene TRBJ2-3; TRBD2 matches 8 bases. V lost 5 bases to trimming and J lost 0 bases; unmatched junction nucleotides: 4. The CDR3 consists of 15 residues. Germline lookup yields CDR1 MDHEN and CDR2 SYDVKM. CDR3 residues: CASSPSGLSTDTQYF. For the CDR3, the DNA is TGTGCCAGCAGTCCTAGCGGGCTTAGCACAGATACGCAGTATTTT.

CDR3 DNA sequence: TGTGCCAGCAACCTCCTAGCGGGAGGGTACAATGAGCAGTTCTTC. It yields the protein CASNLLAGGYNEQFF. The chain employs TRBV28 and TRBJ2-1, with 12 bases lining up with TRBD2. The junction had 5 bases not matched to a gene; V was cut back by 7 bases and J by 4 bases. CDR3 length equals 15 residues. CDR1 and CDR2 from the germline V gene are MDHEN and SYDVKM.

This chain links TRBV5-1 with TRBJ1-3, with 9 positions matching TRBD1. Per the germline V gene, CDR1 is SGHRS and CDR2 is YFSETQ. This CDR3 is built from 15 residues. V gave up 7 bases and J gave up 7 bases; unmatched junction bases: 12. CDR3 sequence (DNA): TGCGCCAGCCAAGAACGGACAGGGGAGTCGAACACCATATATTTT. Its translation: CASQERTGESNTIYF.

The CDR3 here is CASSYGKRRSQETQYF. In DNA form, the CDR3 reads TGTGCCAGCAGTTATGGAAAGCGGAGAAGCCAAGAGACCCAGTACTTC. The J gene is TRBJ2-5, the V gene TRBV6-6; D is possibly TRBD2 (5 bases). Germline CDR1 and CDR2: MNHNY and SVGAGI (reference sequence). This CDR3 comprises 16 residues. The ends were cut back, 3 bases at V and 1 base at J, with 15 bases in the middle.

J is TRBJ1-4 and V is TRBV6-1; D gene unclear. Trimming pared 1 base from V and 8 bases from J, leaving 14 bases between. The CDR3 runs to 15 residues. The germline V gene encodes CDR1 MNHNS and CDR2 SASEGT. CDR3 region: CASSEGRGFYEKLFF. Written as DNA, the CDR3 is TGTGCCAGCAGTGAAGGTCGAGGTTTTTACGAAAAACTGTTTTTT.

This chain links TRBV24-1 with TRBJ2-7; 14 bases agree with TRBD2. CDR1 is KGHDR, CDR2 SFDVKD, per germline. V gave up 3 bases and J gave up 4 bases; unmatched junction bases: 7. The CDR3 consists of 17 residues. As DNA, the CDR3 is TGTGCCACCAGTGATGGAGCCGGGACTAGCGGGAGTTACGAGCAGTACTTC. Amino acid sequence: CATSDGAGTSGSYEQYF.

The chain links TRBV10-3 to TRBJ2-7; 12 nucleotides line up with TRBD1. V shed 6 bases, J shed 5 bases, and the junction held 5 bases outside the gene matches. This CDR3 is 14 amino acids long. Germline assignment: CDR1 ENHRY and CDR2 SYGVKD. CDR3 sequence (DNA): TGTGCCATCAGCGAGGGACAGGGGGCCAACGAGCAGTACTTC. This sequence encodes CAISEGQGANEQYF.